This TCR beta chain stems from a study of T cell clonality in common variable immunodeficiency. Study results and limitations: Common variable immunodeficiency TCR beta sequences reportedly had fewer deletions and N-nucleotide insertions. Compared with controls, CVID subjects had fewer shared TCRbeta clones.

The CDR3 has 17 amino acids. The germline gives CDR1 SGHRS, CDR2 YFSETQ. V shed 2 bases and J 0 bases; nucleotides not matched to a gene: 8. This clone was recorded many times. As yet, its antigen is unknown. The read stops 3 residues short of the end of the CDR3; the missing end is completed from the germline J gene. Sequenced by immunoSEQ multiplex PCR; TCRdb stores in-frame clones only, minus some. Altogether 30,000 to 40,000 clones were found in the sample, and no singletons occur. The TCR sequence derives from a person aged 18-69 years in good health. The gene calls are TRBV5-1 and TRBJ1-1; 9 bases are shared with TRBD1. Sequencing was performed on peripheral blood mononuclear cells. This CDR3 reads CASSFVTGTGLNTEAFF. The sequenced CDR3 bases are TGCGCCAGCAGCTTCGTAACCGGGACAGGGTTGAACACTGAA.